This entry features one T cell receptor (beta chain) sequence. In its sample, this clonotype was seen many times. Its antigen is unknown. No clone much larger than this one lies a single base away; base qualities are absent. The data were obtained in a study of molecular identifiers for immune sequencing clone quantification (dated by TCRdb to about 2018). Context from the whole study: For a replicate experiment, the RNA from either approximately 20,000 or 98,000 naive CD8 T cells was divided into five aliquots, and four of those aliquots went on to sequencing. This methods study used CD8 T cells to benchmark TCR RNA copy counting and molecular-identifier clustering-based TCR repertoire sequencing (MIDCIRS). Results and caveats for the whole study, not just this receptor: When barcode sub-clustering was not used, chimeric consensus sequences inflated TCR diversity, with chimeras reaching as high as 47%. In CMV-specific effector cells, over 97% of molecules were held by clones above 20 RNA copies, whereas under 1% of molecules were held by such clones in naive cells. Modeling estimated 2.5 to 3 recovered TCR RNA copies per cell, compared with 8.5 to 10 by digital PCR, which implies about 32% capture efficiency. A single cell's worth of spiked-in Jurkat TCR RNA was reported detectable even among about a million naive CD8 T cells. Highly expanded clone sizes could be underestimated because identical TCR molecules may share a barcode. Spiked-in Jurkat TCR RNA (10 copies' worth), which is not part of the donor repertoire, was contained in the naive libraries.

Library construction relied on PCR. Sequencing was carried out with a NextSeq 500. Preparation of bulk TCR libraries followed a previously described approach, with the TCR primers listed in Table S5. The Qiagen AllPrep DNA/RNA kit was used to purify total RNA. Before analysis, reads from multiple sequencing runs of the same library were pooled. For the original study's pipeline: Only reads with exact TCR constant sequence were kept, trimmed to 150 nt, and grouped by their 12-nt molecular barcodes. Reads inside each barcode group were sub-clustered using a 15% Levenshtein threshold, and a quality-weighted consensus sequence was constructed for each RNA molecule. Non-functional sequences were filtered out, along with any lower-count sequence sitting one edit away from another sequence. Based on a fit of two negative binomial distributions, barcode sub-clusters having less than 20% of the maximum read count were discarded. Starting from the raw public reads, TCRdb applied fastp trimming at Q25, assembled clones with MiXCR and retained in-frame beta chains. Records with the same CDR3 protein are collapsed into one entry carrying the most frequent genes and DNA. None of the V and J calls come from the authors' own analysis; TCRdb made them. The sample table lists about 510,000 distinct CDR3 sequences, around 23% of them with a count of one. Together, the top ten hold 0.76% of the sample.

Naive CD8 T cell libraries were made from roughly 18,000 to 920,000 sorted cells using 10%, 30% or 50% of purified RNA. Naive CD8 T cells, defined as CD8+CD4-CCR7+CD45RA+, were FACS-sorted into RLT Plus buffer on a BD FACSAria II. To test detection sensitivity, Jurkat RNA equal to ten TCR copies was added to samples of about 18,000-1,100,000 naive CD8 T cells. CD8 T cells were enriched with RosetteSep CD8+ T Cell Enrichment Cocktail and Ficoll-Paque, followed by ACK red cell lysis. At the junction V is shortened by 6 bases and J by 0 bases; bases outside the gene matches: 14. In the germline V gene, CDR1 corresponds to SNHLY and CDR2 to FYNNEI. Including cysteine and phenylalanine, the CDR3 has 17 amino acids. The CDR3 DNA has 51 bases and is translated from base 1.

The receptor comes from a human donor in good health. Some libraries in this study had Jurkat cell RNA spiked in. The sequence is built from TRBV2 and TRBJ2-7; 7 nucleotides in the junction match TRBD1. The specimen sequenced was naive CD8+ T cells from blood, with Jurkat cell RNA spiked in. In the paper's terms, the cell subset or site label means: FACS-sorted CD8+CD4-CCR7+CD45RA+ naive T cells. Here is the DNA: TGTGCCAGCAGCGACCCACTTATGACAGGGAGCTCCTACGAGCAGTACTTC. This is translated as CASSDPLMTGSSYEQYF. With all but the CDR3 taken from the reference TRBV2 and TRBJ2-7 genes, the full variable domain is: EPEVTQTPSHQVTQMGQEVILRCVPISNHLYFYWYRQILGQKVEFLVSFYNNEISEKSEIFDDQFSVERPDGSNFTLKIRSTKLEDSAMYFCASSDPLMTGSSYEQYFGPGTRLTVT.